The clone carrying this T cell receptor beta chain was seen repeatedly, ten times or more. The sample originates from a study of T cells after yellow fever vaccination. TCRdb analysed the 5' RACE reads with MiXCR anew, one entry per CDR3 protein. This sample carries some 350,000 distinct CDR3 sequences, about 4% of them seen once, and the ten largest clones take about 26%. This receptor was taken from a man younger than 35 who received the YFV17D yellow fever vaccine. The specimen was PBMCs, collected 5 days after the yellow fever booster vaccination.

The CDR3 coding sequence is TGTGCCAGCGCACTACAGGGGGCCAAGACGAACACTGAAGCTTTCTTT. Translating it yields CASALQGAKTNTEAFF. The chain is built from TRBV7-9 and TRBJ1-1; 9 bases match TRBD1. V lost 8 bases and J lost 1; bases outside the gene matches: 11. This CDR3 is built from 16 residues. CDR1 and CDR2 (germline): SEHNR, FQNEAQ (reference sequence).